This T cell receptor beta chain appears in the sequencing data of a study of blood T cell repertoires in COVID-19. The overall study: PBMCs, B-cell-depleted T cells, or T cells were the source of the cDNA or gDNA that made up the material.

Authors' analysis steps: The authors estimated nucleated cell counts from reference gene primer amplification. Sequencing was performed with immunoSEQ multiplex PCR; in TCRdb, only in-frame clones are kept and a portion is missing. For V, J and clone size, that table is used; D and trimming come from the DNA. The sample carries approximately 160,000 clones, under 90% recorded once. The length of the CDR3 is 15 residues. The V end was cut by 7 bases, the J end by 3 bases, with 19 bases between. Germline CDR1 and CDR2: MNHEY and SMNVEV (reference sequence). Participants were aged about 18 to 100 years from roughly 25 US areas.

The clonotype originates from a man aged 45-65 years who had recovered from COVID-19. The V and J genes are TRBV27 and TRBJ2-7; TRBD1 is a possible D gene (6 bases). Sample: PBMCs or T cells enriched from blood (not recorded which). The CDR3: CASTRGPDSLYEQYF. The CDR3 DNA follows: TGTGCCAGCACCCGAGGTCCGGACAGCCTCTACGAGCAGTACTTC.